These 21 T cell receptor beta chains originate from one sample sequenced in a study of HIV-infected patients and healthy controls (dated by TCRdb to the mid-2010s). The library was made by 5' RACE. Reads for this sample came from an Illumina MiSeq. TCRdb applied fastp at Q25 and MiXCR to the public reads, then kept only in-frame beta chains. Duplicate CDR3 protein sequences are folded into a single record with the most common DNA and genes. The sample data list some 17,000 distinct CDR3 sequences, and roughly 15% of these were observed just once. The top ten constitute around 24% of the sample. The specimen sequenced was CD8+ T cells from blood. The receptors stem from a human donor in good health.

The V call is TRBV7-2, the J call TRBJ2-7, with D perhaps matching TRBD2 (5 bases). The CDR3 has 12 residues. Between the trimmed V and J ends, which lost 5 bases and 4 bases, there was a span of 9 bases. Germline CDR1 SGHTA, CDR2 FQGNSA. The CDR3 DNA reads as TGTGCCAGCAGCCCGAGCGGATACGAGCAGTACTTC. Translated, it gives CASSPSGYEQYF.

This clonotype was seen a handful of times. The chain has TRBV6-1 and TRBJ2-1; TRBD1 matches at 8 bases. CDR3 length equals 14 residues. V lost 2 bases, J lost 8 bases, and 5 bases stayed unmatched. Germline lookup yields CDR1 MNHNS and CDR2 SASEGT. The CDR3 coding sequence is TGTGCCAGCAGTGAATTACCGACAGGGGATGAGCAGTTCTTC. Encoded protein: CASSELPTGDEQFF.

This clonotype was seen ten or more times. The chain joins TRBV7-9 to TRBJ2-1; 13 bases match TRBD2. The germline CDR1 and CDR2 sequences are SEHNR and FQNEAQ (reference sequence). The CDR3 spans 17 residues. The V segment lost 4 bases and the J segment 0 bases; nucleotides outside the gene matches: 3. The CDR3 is CASSSGLAGSSYNEQFF. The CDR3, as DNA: TGTGCCAGCAGCTCGGGACTAGCGGGGAGCTCCTACAATGAGCAGTTCTTC.

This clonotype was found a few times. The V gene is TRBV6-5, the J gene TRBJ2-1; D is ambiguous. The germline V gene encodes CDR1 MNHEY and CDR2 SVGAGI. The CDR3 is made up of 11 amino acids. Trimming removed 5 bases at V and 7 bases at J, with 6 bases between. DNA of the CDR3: TGTGCCAGCAGTCTGAGAAATGAGCAGTTCTTC. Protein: CASSLRNEQFF.

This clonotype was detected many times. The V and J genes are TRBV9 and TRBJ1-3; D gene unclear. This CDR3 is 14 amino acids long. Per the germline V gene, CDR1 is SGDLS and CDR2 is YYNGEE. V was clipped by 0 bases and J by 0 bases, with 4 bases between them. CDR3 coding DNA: TGTGCCAGCAGCGTAGGGAGCTCTGGAAACACCATATATTTT. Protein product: CASSVGSSGNTIYF.

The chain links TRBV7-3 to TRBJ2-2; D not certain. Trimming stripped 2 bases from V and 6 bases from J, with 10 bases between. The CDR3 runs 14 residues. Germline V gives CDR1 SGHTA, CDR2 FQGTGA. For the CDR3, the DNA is TGTGCCAGCAGCTTAGGCGGCAGGCCCGGGGAGCTGTTTTTT. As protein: CASSLGGRPGELFF. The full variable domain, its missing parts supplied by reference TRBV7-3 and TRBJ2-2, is GAGVSQTPSNKVTEKGKYVELRCDPISGHTALYWYRQSLGQGPEFLIYFQGTGAADDSGLPNDRFFAVRPEGSVSTLKIQRTERGDSAVYLCASSLGGRPGELFFGEGSRLTVL.

CDR3 protein: CASMDTSSYNEQFF. CDR3 bases: TGTGCCAGCATGGATACCAGCTCCTACAATGAGCAGTTCTTC. The chain recombines TRBV13 with TRBJ2-1; no firm D call. The germline V gene encodes CDR1 PRHDT and CDR2 FYEKMQ (reference sequence). CDR3 length: 14 residues. V lost 7 bases and J 0 bases, leaving 10 bases between the germline ends. Based on the CDR3 plus reference TRBV13 and TRBJ2-1, the full variable domain is AAGVIQSPRHLIKEKRETATLKCYPIPRHDTVYWYQQGPGQDPQFLISFYEKMQSDKGSIPDRFSAQQFSDYHSELNMSSLELGDSALYFCASMDTSSYNEQFFGPGTRLTVL.

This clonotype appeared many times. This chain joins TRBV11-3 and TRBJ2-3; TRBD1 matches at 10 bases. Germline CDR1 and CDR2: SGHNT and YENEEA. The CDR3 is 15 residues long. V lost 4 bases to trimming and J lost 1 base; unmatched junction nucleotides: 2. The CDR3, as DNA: TGTGCCAGCAGCTCCGGGACAGGGGGCACAGATACGCAGTATTTT. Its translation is CASSSGTGGTDTQYF.

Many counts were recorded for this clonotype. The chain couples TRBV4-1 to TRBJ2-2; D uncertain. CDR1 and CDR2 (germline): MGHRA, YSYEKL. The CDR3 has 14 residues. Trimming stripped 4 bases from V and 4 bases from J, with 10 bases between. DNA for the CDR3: TGCGCCAGCAGCCTTACTTCGGGCACCGGGGAGCTGTTTTTT. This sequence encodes CASSLTSGTGELFF.

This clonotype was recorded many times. CDR3: CASSLALEVNEQFF. In DNA form, the CDR3 reads TGTGCCAGCAGCTTAGCTCTGGAGGTCAATGAGCAGTTCTTC. The chain is built from TRBV7-9 and TRBJ2-1; maybe TRBD2 (5 bases). Germline V gene data show CDR1 as SEHNR and CDR2 as FQNEAQ (reference sequence). V was cut by 0 bases and J by 6 bases, with 9 bases left in between. There are 14 residues in the CDR3.

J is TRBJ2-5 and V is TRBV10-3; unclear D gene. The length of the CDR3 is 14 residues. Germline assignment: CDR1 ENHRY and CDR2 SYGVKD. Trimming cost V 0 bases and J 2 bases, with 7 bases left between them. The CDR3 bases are TGTGCCATCAGTGAGTCGTTACTACAAGAGACCCAGTACTTC. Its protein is CAISESLLQETQYF.

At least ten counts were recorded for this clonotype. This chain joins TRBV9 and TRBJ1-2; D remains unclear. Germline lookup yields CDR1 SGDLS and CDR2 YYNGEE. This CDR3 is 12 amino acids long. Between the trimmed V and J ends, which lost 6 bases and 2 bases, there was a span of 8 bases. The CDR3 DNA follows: TGTGCCAGCACGGCCATGAACTATGGCTACACCTTC. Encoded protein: CASTAMNYGYTF. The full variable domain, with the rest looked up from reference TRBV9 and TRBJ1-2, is DSGVTQTPKHLITATGQRVTLRCSPRSGDLSVYWYQQSLDQGLQFLIQYYNGEERAKGNILERFSAQQFPDLHSELNLSSLELGDSALYFCASTAMNYGYTFGSGTRLTVV.

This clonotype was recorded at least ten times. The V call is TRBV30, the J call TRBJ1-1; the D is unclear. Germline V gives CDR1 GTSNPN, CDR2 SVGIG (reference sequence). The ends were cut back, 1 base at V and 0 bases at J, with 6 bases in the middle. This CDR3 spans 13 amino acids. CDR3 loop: CAWSDNLNTEAFF. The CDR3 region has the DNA TGTGCCTGGAGTGATAACTTGAACACTGAAGCTTTCTTT.

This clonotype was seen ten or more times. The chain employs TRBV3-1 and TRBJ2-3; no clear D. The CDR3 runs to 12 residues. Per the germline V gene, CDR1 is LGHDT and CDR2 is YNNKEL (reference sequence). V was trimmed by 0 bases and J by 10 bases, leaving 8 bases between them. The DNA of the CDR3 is TGTGCCAGCAGCCAAGATCTACAGCCGCAGTATTTT. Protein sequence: CASSQDLQPQYF.

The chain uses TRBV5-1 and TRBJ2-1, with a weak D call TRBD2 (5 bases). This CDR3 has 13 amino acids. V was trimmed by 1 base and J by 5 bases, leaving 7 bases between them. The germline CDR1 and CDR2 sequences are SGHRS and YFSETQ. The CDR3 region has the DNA TGCGCCAGCAGCTTGTGGCGGGACAATGAGCAGTTCTTC. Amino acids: CASSLWRDNEQFF.

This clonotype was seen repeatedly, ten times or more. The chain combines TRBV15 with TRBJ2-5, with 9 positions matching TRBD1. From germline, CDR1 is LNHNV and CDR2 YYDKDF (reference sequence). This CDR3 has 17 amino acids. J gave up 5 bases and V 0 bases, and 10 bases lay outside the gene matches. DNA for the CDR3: TGTGCCACCAGCAGAGAGGGGACAGGGAACCCCGTGGAGACCCAGTACTTC. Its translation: CATSREGTGNPVETQYF.

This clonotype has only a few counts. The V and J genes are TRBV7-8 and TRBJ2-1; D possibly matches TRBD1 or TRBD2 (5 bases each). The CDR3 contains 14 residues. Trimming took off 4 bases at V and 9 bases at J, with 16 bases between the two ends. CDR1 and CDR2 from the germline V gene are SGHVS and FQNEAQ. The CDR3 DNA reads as TGTGCCAGCAGCTCCATCCGGGACCGAATTGAGCAGTTCTTC. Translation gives CASSSIRDRIEQFF.

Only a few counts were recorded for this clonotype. CDR3 coding DNA: TGTGCCAGCAGCTTAGGACAGAACTATGGCTACACCTTC. Translating it yields CASSLGQNYGYTF. The V gene is TRBV13, the J gene TRBJ1-2, with D unclear. This CDR3 spans 13 amino acids. The V gene lost 0 bases and the J gene lost 2 bases, with 4 bases spanning the gap. Per the germline V gene, CDR1 is PRHDT and CDR2 is FYEKMQ (reference sequence).

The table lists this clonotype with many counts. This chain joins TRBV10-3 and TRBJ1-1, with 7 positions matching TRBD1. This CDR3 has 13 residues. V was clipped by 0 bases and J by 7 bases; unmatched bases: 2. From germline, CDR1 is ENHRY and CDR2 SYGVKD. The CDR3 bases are TGTGCCATCAGTGAGTCAGGGGGCGATGAAGCTTTCTTT. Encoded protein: CAISESGGDEAFF.

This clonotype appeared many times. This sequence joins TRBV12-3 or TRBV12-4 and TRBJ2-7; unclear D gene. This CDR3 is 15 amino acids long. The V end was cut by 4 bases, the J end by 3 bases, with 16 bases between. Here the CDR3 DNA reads TGTGCCAGCAGTTCGAACTACCCTATCGGCTACGAGCAGTACTTC. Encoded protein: CASSSNYPIGYEQYF.

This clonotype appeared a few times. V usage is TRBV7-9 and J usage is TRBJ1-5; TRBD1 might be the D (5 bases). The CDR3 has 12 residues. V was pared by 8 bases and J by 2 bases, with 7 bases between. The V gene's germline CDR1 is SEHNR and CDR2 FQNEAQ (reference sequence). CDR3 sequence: CASGGGNQPQHF. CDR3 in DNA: TGTGCCAGCGGGGGAGGCAATCAGCCCCAGCATTTT. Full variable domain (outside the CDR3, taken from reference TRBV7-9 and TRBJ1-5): DTGVSQNPRHKITKRGQNVTFRCDPISEHNRLYWYRQTLGQGPEFLTYFQNEAQLEKSRLLSDRFSAERPKGSFSTLEIQRTEQGDSAMYLCASGGGNQPQHFGDGTRLSIL.